Presented here are 24 T cell receptor beta chains from one specimen sequenced in a study of cytomegalovirus exposure and HLA in healthy donors. The PCR had 60 Vbeta and 13 Jbeta primers. Only in-frame clones appear in the TCRdb table, and some are missing; sequencing was by immunoSEQ multiplex PCR. The sample has under 200,000 clones, 70% to 85% seen once. Sample: PBMCs. These receptors all stem from a woman under 40 in good health and CMV-seropositive.

The chain carries TRBV11-2 and TRBJ1-1; the D is unclear. Trimming took off 3 bases at V and 5 bases at J, with 10 bases between the two ends. Germline CDR1 is SGHAT and CDR2 is FQNNGV. The CDR3 covers 13 residues. The CDR3 sequence: CASSLMQLTEAFF. CDR3 nucleotides: TGTGCCAGCAGCTTGATGCAGTTGACTGAAGCTTTCTTT.

This chain connects TRBV7-5 to TRBJ1-1; no DNA check was done on the table's D call, TRBD1. TRBV7-5 is an annotated pseudogene. This CDR3 has 16 amino acids. The chain's CDR3 is CARSFEGQGGNTEAFF. Here the CDR3 DNA reads TGTGCCAGAAGCTTCGAAGGACAGGGTGGAAACACTGAAGCTTTCTTT.

V gene TRBV7-9 combines with J gene TRBJ2-7, with TRBD1 as a possible D gene (6 bases). CDR1 and CDR2 from the germline V gene are SEHNR and FQNEAQ (reference sequence). Trimming took 7 bases from V and 0 from J, leaving 16 bases between them. The CDR3 has 15 residues. In DNA, the CDR3 is TGTGCCAGCACCACGGTGACAGGAGCCTCCTACGAGCAGTACTTC. Amino acid sequence: CASTTVTGASYEQYF.

The chain is built from TRBV4-1 and TRBJ1-4; D not resolved. Germline values: CDR1 MGHRA, CDR2 YSYEKL. Trimming left V 6 bases short and J 7 bases short, with 12 bases between. The CDR3 length is 13 residues. This CDR3 is CASRPHGFEKLFF. DNA of the CDR3: TGCGCCAGCAGACCGCACGGGTTTGAAAAACTGTTTTTT.

The J gene is TRBJ1-1, the V gene TRBV23-1; D gene ambiguous. TRBV23-1 is noted as an ORF with a role that remains uncertain. CDR3 length equals 13 residues. Trimming took off 8 bases at V and 4 bases at J, with 14 bases between the two ends. CDR3 in amino acids: CASPPEAGTEAFF. The CDR3 DNA reads as TGCGCCAGCCCGCCGGAAGCGGGCACTGAAGCTTTCTTT.

The V call is TRBV4-1, the J call TRBJ2-2; a weak D match, TRBD1 (6 bases). The CDR3 has 15 amino acids. Deletions cut 0 bases from V and 5 bases from J, with 10 bases between. Germline V gene lookup returns CDR1 MGHRA and CDR2 YSYEKL. This CDR3 is CASSQDSRGTGELFF. CDR3 coding DNA: TGCGCCAGCAGCCAAGATTCTAGGGGGACCGGGGAGCTGTTTTTT.

CDR3 loop: CASSDTSSNEQFF. Here the CDR3 DNA reads TGCGCCAGCAGCGATACTAGCAGCAATGAGCAGTTCTTC. The rearrangement links TRBV4-3 to TRBJ2-1, with D perhaps TRBD2 (6 bases). V lost 5 bases and J 6 bases, leaving 11 bases between the germline ends. This CDR3 comprises 13 residues. Germline loops: CDR1 LGHNA, CDR2 YSLEER.

The chain recombines TRBV19 with TRBJ2-7, with TRBD1 matching over 7 bases. J lost 2 bases, V lost 6 bases, and 4 bases had no gene match. This CDR3 contains 13 residues. Germline V CDR1 and CDR2: LNHDA, SQIVND (reference sequence). For the CDR3, the DNA is TGTGCCAGTAGCCCGGGACAGACCTACGAGCAGTACTTC. Translation: CASSPGQTYEQYF.

This sequence joins TRBV21-1 and TRBJ2-4; TRBD2, the table's D call, lacks a check against the DNA. TRBV21-1 is marked as a pseudogene. CDR3 length: 19 residues. The CDR3 region is CASSRGLKISGLAKNIQYF. CDR3 DNA sequence: TGTGCCAGCAGCAGAGGACTAAAAATATCCGGCCTAGCCAAAAACATTCAGTACTTC.

The chain couples TRBV4-2 to TRBJ2-5; 11 bases align to TRBD2. This CDR3 is 17 amino acids long. Germline V gene data show CDR1 as LGHNA and CDR2 as YNFKEQ. The V gene end was trimmed by 2 bases and the J gene end by 5 bases; junction bases not matched to a gene: 10. CDR3 in amino acids: CASSQRLAGSIGETQYF. The CDR3 nucleotides read TGTGCCAGCAGCCAACGACTAGCGGGGTCAATAGGGGAGACCCAGTACTTC.

The V gene is TRBV12-5, the J gene TRBJ2-3, with 8 bases lining up with TRBD2. The J segment lost 9 bases and the V segment lost 1 base, leaving 3 bases of the junction unmatched. The CDR3 is 13 residues long. Germline values: CDR1 LGHNT, CDR2 FRNRAP. CDR3 sequence (DNA): TGTGCTAGTGGTTTGGGCGCTAGCGGGACGCAGTATTTT. It is translated as CASGLGASGTQYF.

The genes are TRBV27 and TRBJ1-4; D is ambiguous. V was clipped by 10 bases and J by 0 bases, with 12 bases between them. CDR1 and CDR2 from the germline V gene are MNHEY and SMNVEV (reference sequence). The CDR3 extends over 14 amino acids. The CDR3, as DNA: TGTGCCACCCGGGGAGGAACAACTAATGAAAAACTGTTTTTT. Translating gives CATRGGTTNEKLFF.

The chain links TRBV6-6 to TRBJ2-3; tentative D call: TRBD1 (6 bases). Trimming took off 5 bases at V and 6 bases at J, with 15 bases between the two ends. The CDR3 totals 14 residues. From germline, CDR1 is MNHNY and CDR2 SVGAGI (reference sequence). CDR3 residues: CASSPDSNSDTQYF. In DNA form, the CDR3 reads TGTGCCAGCAGTCCGGACAGCAATTCGGATACGCAGTATTTT.

This clone was seen only once. The V gene is TRBV7-6, the J gene TRBJ2-3; 10 bases line up with TRBD2. The ends lost 4 bases at V and 3 bases at J; junction bases unmatched: 4. The CDR3 sequence is 15 residues long. Per germline, CDR1 SGHVS and CDR2 FNYEAQ. The chain's CDR3 is CASSYGLAETDTQYF. The CDR3 bases are TGTGCCAGCAGCTACGGACTAGCGGAAACAGATACGCAGTATTTT.

The J gene is TRBJ2-7, the V gene TRBV19, with D perhaps matching TRBD1 (5 bases). Germline values: CDR1 LNHDA, CDR2 SQIVND (reference sequence). Trimming took off 4 bases at V and 3 bases at J, with 13 bases between the two ends. This CDR3 is built from 14 residues. The CDR3 DNA reads TGTGCCAGTAGTACAGTCACAGGAAGCTACGAGCAGTACTTC. It codes for CASSTVTGSYEQYF.

This clone was recorded once. The CDR3 coding sequence is TGTGCCAGCAGCCCCCGGGACAGGGGCCTTAGGTTATATGGCTACACCTTC. Translation: CASSPRDRGLRLYGYTF. This chain connects TRBV11-3 to TRBJ1-2; TRBD1 agrees at 10 bases. CDR3 length: 17 amino acids. CDR1 and CDR2 from the germline V gene are SGHNT and YENEEA. Trimming cost V 5 bases and J 5 bases; bases outside gene matches: 14.

The chain combines TRBV7-8 with TRBJ2-1, with 14 bases lining up with TRBD2. This CDR3 region has 16 residues. J was trimmed by 9 bases and V by 5 bases; bases with no gene match: 9. Germline V gene data show CDR1 as SGHVS and CDR2 as FQNEAQ. The CDR3 loop reads CASSPPGLAGVGEQFF. In nucleotides, the CDR3 is TGTGCCAGCAGCCCCCCGGGACTAGCGGGAGTAGGTGAGCAGTTCTTC.

The gene calls are TRBV10-2 and TRBJ2-1; 13 bases map to TRBD2. The CDR3 is 15 amino acids. V lost 6 bases, J lost 2 bases, and 1 base stayed unmatched. Germline V CDR1 and CDR2: WSHSY, SAAADI. The CDR3, as DNA: TGCGCCAGCAGACTAGCGGGAGGGCCCTACAATGAGCAGTTCTTC. Amino acid sequence: CASRLAGGPYNEQFF.

The rearrangement joins TRBV6-5 to TRBJ1-4; possibly TRBD1 for D (5 bases). CDR3 length: 15 residues. V lost 2 bases, J lost 8 bases, and 15 bases lay in between. Germline-derived CDR1 and CDR2 are MNHEY and SVGAGI. The CDR3 sequence: CASSYGDSLREKLFF. The DNA for the CDR3 is TGTGCCAGCAGTTACGGGGACTCACTTCGGGAAAAACTGTTTTTT.

The J gene is TRBJ2-7, the V gene TRBV11-3; TRBD1 matches at 7 bases. V was pared by 6 bases and J by 0 bases, with 8 bases of the junction left unmatched. Germline lookup yields CDR1 SGHNT and CDR2 YENEEA. The CDR3 is 15 amino acids. The CDR3: CASSNPDRSSYEQYF. The CDR3 DNA reads TGTGCCAGCAGTAACCCGGACAGGAGCTCCTACGAGCAGTACTTC.

The J gene is TRBJ2-1, the V gene TRBV7-2; D gene uncertain. The CDR3 spans 12 residues. Germline loops: CDR1 SGHTA, CDR2 FQGNSA. V lost 6 bases, J lost 2 bases, and 5 bases lay in between. Here the CDR3 DNA reads TGTGCCAGCAGAGAGGCCTACAATGAGCAGTTCTTC. This sequence encodes CASREAYNEQFF.

The chain recombines TRBV19 with TRBJ2-7; 7 positions agree with TRBD2. This CDR3 is 14 amino acids long. The V segment lost 5 bases and the J segment 7 bases; nucleotides outside the gene matches: 11. Germline CDR1 is LNHDA and CDR2 is SQIVND (reference sequence). The CDR3 DNA is TGTGCCAGTAGTTATGCTAGCGGTCTCGGGGAGCAGTACTTC. This gives the protein CASSYASGLGEQYF.

V usage is TRBV29-1 and J usage is TRBJ1-5, with a tentative D call TRBD1 (5 bases). V shed 4 bases and J shed 3 bases, with 13 bases lying between them. The germline V gene has CDR1 SQVTM and CDR2 ANQGSEA. The CDR3 spans 14 residues. DNA for the CDR3: TGCAGCGTTGTCCTGACAGAACCCAATCAGCCCCAGCATTTT. Translation gives CSVVLTEPNQPQHF.

The chain combines TRBV11-2 with TRBJ1-3, with 9 bases lining up with TRBD1. Germline CDR1 is SGHAT and CDR2 is FQNNGV. The junction had 9 bases not matched to a gene; V was cut back by 5 bases and J by 4 bases. CDR3 length equals 16 residues. DNA for the CDR3: TGTGCCAGCAGCCGCCCCCCGGGACAGGGAGGAAACACCATATATTTT. Translation gives CASSRPPGQGGNTIYF.